Below are 22 T cell receptor beta chains sequenced from a single sample in a study of blood T cell repertoires in COVID-19. Profiled with immunoSEQ multiplex PCR; TCRdb holds only in-frame clones, not every one. The table records about 220,000 clones, 83% of them present only once. What was sequenced was peripheral blood. The receptors originated from a woman between 40 and 55 years old with active or convalescent COVID-19.

This chain connects TRBV6-5 to TRBJ2-1; D perhaps matches TRBD2 (6 bases). V shed 5 bases and J shed 3 bases, with 14 bases lying between them. Germline CDR1 and CDR2: MNHEY and SVGAGI. The CDR3 loop spans 15 amino acids. The CDR3 nucleotides read TGTGCCAGCAGTACTTCATCCGGGGGCTACAATGAGCAGTTCTTC. This translates into CASSTSSGGYNEQFF.

This clone was found once. The rearrangement uses TRBV28 and TRBJ1-1, with D tentatively TRBD1 (6 bases). CDR1 and CDR2 (germline): MDHEN, SYDVKM. This CDR3 is 16 amino acids long. V lost 8 bases and J 1 base, leaving 20 bases between the germline ends. CDR3 protein: CASALGGGRRNTEAFF. The DNA for the CDR3 is TGTGCCAGCGCCCTCGGGGGGGGGCGAAGGAACACTGAAGCTTTCTTT.

This chain uses TRBV11-2 with TRBJ2-3; tentative D call: TRBD2 (6 bases). The V and J ends lost 5 bases and 0 bases respectively, with 9 bases between them. This CDR3 is 14 amino acids long. The germline V gene encodes CDR1 SGHAT and CDR2 FQNNGV. CDR3: CASSPGTSTDTQYF. For the CDR3, the DNA is TGTGCCAGCAGCCCTGGGACTAGCACAGATACGCAGTATTTT.

The chain couples TRBV19 to TRBJ1-5, with 7 bases fitting TRBD1. From germline, CDR1 is LNHDA and CDR2 SQIVND (reference sequence). The CDR3 is made up of 12 amino acids. V shed 11 bases and J 7 bases; nucleotides not matched to a gene: 8. CDR3 bases: TGTGCCGGATACAGGGGCCGGCAGCCCCAGCATTTT. Residues: CAGYRGRQPQHF.

The chain has TRBV2 and TRBJ2-1; D is unclear. The CDR3 runs to 13 residues. V lost 6 bases and J lost 3, with 9 bases in between. Looked up from germline, CDR1 is SNHLY and CDR2 is FYNNEI. CDR3 sequence (DNA): TGTGCCAGCAGCGTGGAGAACTACAATGAGCAGTTCTTC. Its translation: CASSVENYNEQFF. Drawing the rest from reference TRBV2 and TRBJ2-1, the complete variable domain is EPEVTQTPSHQVTQMGQEVILRCVPISNHLYFYWYRQILGQKVEFLVSFYNNEISEKSEIFDDQFSVERPDGSNFTLKIRSTKLEDSAMYFCASSVENYNEQFFGPGTRLTVL.

This rearrangement joins TRBV6-1 to TRBJ1-2; maybe TRBD1 (5 bases). Germline-derived CDR1 and CDR2 are MNHNS and SASEGT. The CDR3 extends over 16 amino acids. V was shortened by 2 bases and J by 4 bases, with 17 bases between the two germline ends. As DNA, the CDR3 is TGTGCCAGCAGTGAATTAGGCGCTGCGGGGGTCTATGGCTACACCTTC. Translation: CASSELGAAGVYGYTF.

The chain is built from TRBV10-3 and TRBJ2-1; 9 nucleotides align to TRBD2. Germline V gene lookup returns CDR1 ENHRY and CDR2 SYGVKD. V was clipped by 3 bases and J by 4 bases; unmatched bases: 7. This CDR3 is 16 amino acids long. CDR3 nucleotide sequence: TGTGCCATCAGTGAAATTGGGCGGGGGGGTTACAATGAGCAGTTCTTC. Encoded protein: CAISEIGRGGYNEQFF.

The V call is TRBV4-1, the J call TRBJ1-5, with D unclear. Between the trimmed V and J ends, which lost 1 base and 4 bases, there was a span of 8 bases. The CDR3 extends over 14 amino acids. CDR1 and CDR2 (germline): MGHRA, YSYEKL. CDR3 in DNA: TGCGCCAGCAGCCAAGTAACGGGTAATCAGCCCCAGCATTTT. This sequence encodes CASSQVTGNQPQHF.

The chain couples TRBV29-1 to TRBJ1-3, with 7 bases lining up with TRBD1. Trimming at V came to 0 bases and at J to 6 bases, leaving 11 bases not matched to a gene. This CDR3 spans 16 amino acids. Germline V gene sequence: CDR1 SQVTM, CDR2 ANQGSEA. CDR3 sequence (DNA): TGCAGCGTTGAAGAGGATGGACAGGTCGCCGTAAACACCATATATTTT. Translating it yields CSVEEDGQVAVNTIYF.

In its sample, this clone was seen a few times. J is TRBJ1-6 and V is TRBV19; TRBD1 agrees at 9 bases. Germline lookup yields CDR1 LNHDA and CDR2 SQIVND (reference sequence). V was pared by 4 bases and J by 7 bases, with 5 bases of the junction left unmatched. The length of the CDR3 is 15 residues. The CDR3 coding sequence is TGTGCCAGTAGTACACAGGGGGCGGACAATTCACCCCTCCACTTT. Translating gives CASSTQGADNSPLHF. The variable domain in full, with the rest retrieved from reference TRBV19 and TRBJ1-6, is DGGITQSPKYLFRKEGQNVTLSCEQNLNHDAMYWYRQDPGQGLRLIYYSQIVNDFQKGDIAEGYSVSREKKESFPLTVTSAQKNPTAFYLCASSTQGADNSPLHFGNGTRLTVT.

The chain is built from TRBV11-3 and TRBJ2-2; D gene ambiguous. The CDR3 runs to 15 residues. The germline V gene has CDR1 SGHNT and CDR2 YENEEA. V gave up 1 base and J gave up 4 bases, with 10 bases separating them. The CDR3 DNA follows: TGTGCCAGCAGCTTAGTTCCGGGTTTCACCGGGGAGCTGTTTTTT. Translating gives CASSLVPGFTGELFF.

This chain links TRBV30 with TRBJ2-1, with 7 bases aligning to TRBD1. Germline CDR1 GTSNPN, CDR2 SVGIG (reference sequence). The ends lost 5 bases at V and 13 bases at J; junction bases unmatched: 8. The CDR3 extends over 11 amino acids. The CDR3 protein is CAWSQTGYQFF. DNA for the CDR3: TGTGCCTGGTCCCAGACAGGGTACCAGTTCTTC.

Here the CDR3 reads CASSDPTSGSSYNEQFF. Here the CDR3 DNA reads TGTGCCAGCAGTGATCCGACTAGCGGGAGCTCCTACAATGAGCAGTTCTTC. This chain joins TRBV6-1 and TRBJ2-1, with TRBD2 identical over 12 bases. Germline values: CDR1 MNHNS, CDR2 SASEGT. This CDR3 comprises 17 residues. V lost 3 bases, J lost 0 bases, and 3 bases stayed unmatched.

Here the CDR3 reads CASSLRAGQGSESGELFF. CDR3 DNA sequence: TGTGCCAGCAGCTTGCGGGCGGGACAGGGATCTGAATCCGGGGAGCTGTTTTTT. This chain joins TRBV5-5 and TRBJ2-2, with TRBD1 matching 9 bases. Germline CDR1 SGHKS, CDR2 YYEKEE (reference sequence). This CDR3 comprises 18 residues. V gave up 1 base and J gave up 6 bases; unmatched junction bases: 13.

This sequence joins TRBV7-3 and TRBJ1-4, with 9 bases identical to TRBD1. The junction had 5 bases not matched to a gene; V was cut back by 5 bases and J by 4 bases. Germline lookup yields CDR1 SGHTA and CDR2 FQGTGA. The CDR3 consists of 15 residues. The CDR3 protein is CASSEQGAGNEKLFF. The CDR3 coding sequence is TGTGCCAGCAGCGAACAGGGGGCCGGTAATGAAAAACTGTTTTTT.

The gene calls are TRBV19 and TRBJ2-1; TRBD2 is a possible D gene (6 bases). Trimming removed 2 bases at V and 15 bases at J, with 23 bases between. The V gene's germline CDR1 is LNHDA and CDR2 SQIVND (reference sequence). The CDR3 covers 15 residues. CDR3 loop: CASSISRGSGGPLFF. CDR3 coding DNA: TGTGCCAGTAGTATAAGTAGAGGTAGCGGAGGCCCGTTGTTCTTC.

The J gene is TRBJ1-6, the V gene TRBV15; TRBD1 might be the D (5 bases). CDR3 length equals 15 residues. CDR1 and CDR2 (germline): LNHNV, YYDKDF (reference sequence). With 3 bases removed from V and 9 bases from J, the gap between germline ends came to 15 bases. The CDR3 sequence: CATSREGLGGSPLHF. The CDR3 DNA follows: TGTGCCACCAGCAGGGAGGGCCTGGGGGGTTCACCCCTCCACTTT.

The genes are TRBV10-1 and TRBJ2-7; tentatively, D is TRBD2 (5 bases). This CDR3 has 13 amino acids. Germline V gene data show CDR1 as WNHNN and CDR2 as SYGVQD (reference sequence). V was shortened by 3 bases and J by 5 bases, with 11 bases between the two germline ends. In nucleotides, the CDR3 is TGCGCCAGCAGTGAAGTGGGGAGCCACGAGCAGTACTTC. It is translated as CASSEVGSHEQYF.

This clone showed up just a few times. V gene TRBV21-1 combines with J gene TRBJ1-2; TRBD1 reflects the table's D call only, with no check against the DNA. TRBV21-1 is a documented pseudogene. There are 16 residues in the CDR3. The CDR3 loop is CASSFQRTGPNYGYTF. The CDR3 coding sequence is TGTGCCAGCAGCTTTCAGCGGACAGGGCCAAACTATGGCTACACCTTC.

V usage is TRBV27 and J usage is TRBJ1-6, with a tentative D call TRBD1 (5 bases). The V and J ends lost 3 bases and 10 bases respectively, with 31 bases between them. CDR1 and CDR2 (germline): MNHEY, SMNVEV (reference sequence). This CDR3 has 20 residues. CDR3 sequence reads: CASSFPQSLEGEGINSPLHF. The CDR3 DNA reads TGTGCCAGCAGTTTCCCCCAGTCCCTCGAAGGGGAGGGGATAAACTCACCCCTCCACTTT.

V is TRBV2 and J is TRBJ1-2, with TRBD1 matching over 7 bases. The CDR3 runs to 12 residues. Germline trimming cut 7 bases from V and 7 bases from J; bases unmatched to any gene: 6. CDR1 and CDR2 (germline): SNHLY, FYNNEI. DNA of the CDR3: TGTGCCAGCACACAGGGGAGCGCTGGCTACACCTTC. This codes for CASTQGSAGYTF.

This clone has only a few counts. The V and J genes are TRBV4-3 and TRBJ2-7; perhaps TRBD2 as D (5 bases). The V gene lost 8 bases and the J gene lost 0 bases, with 14 bases spanning the gap. The CDR3 runs 14 residues. Germline CDR1 LGHNA, CDR2 YSLEER. The CDR3 loop reads CASAYQDSSYEQYF. In DNA form, the CDR3 reads TGCGCCAGCGCCTACCAGGACTCCTCCTACGAGCAGTACTTC.